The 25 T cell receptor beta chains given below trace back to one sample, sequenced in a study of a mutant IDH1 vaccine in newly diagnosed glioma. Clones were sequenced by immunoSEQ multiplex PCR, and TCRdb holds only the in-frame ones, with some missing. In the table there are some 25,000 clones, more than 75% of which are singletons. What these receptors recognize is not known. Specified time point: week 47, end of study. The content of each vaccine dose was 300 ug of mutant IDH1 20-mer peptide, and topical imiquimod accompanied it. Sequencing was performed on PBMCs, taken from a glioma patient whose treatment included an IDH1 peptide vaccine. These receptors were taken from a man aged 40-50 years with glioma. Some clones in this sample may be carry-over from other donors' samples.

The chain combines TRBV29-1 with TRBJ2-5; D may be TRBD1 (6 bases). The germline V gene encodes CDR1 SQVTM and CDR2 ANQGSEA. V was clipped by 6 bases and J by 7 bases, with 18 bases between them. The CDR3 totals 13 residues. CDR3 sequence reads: CSVVSGGVGTQYF. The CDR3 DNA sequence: TGCAGCGTCGTTTCTGGGGGCGTAGGGACCCAGTACTTC.

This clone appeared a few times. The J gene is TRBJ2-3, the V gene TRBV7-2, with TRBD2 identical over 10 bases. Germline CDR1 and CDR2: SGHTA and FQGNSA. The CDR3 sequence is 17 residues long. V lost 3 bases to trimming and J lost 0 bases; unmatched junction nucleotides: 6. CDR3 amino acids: CASSLGLTSGSTDTQYF. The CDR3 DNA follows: TGTGCCAGCAGCTTGGGGTTGACTAGCGGGAGCACAGATACGCAGTATTTT.

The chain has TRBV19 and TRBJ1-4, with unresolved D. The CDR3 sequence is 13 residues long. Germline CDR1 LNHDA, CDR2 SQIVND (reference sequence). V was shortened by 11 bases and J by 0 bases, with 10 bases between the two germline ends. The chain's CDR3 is CASRLTTNEKLFF. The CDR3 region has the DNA TGTGCCTCAAGGTTAACAACTAATGAAAAACTGTTTTTT.

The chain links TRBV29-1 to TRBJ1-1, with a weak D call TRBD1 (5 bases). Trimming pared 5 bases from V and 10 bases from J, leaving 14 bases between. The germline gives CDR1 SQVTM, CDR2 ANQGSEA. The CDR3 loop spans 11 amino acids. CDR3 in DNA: TGCAGCGTTAGGACATACCAGGGAGCTTTCTTT. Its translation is CSVRTYQGAFF.

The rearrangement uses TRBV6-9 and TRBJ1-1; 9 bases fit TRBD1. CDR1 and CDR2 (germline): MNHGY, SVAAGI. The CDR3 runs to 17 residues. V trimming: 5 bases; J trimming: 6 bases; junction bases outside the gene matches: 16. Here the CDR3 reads CASSLGQGHLGWAEAFF. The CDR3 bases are TGTGCCAGCAGTCTCGGACAGGGGCACTTGGGGTGGGCTGAAGCTTTCTTT.

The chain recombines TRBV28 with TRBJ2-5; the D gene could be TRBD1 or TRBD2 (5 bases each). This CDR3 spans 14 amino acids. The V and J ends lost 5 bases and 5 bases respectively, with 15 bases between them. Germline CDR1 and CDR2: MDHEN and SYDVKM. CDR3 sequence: CASSGRGVWETQYF. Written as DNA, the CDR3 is TGTGCCAGCAGTGGAAGGGGAGTTTGGGAGACCCAGTACTTC.

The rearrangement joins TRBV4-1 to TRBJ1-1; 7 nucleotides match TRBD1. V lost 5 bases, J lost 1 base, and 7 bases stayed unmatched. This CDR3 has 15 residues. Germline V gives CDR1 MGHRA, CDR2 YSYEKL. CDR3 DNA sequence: TGCGCCAGCAGCTACCCCGGGACAGCGAACACTGAAGCTTTCTTT. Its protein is CASSYPGTANTEAFF.

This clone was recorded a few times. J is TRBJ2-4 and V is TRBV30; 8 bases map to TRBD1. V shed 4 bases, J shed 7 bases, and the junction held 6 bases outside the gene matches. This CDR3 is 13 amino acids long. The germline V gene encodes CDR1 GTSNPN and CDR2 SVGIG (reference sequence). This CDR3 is CAWMGQAGNIQYF. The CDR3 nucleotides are TGTGCCTGGATGGGACAGGCGGGTAACATTCAGTACTTC.

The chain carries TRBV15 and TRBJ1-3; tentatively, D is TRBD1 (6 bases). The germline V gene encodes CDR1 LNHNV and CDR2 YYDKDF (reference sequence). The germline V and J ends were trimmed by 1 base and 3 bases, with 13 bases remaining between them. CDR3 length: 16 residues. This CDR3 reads CATSRGRGADGNTIYF. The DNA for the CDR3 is TGTGCCACCAGCAGAGGACGGGGGGCAGATGGAAACACCATATATTTT.

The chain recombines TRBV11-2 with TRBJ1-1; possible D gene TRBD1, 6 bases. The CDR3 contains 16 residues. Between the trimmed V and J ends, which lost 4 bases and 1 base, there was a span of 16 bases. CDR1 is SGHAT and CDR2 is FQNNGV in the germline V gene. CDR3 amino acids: CASSSGTHTSNTEAFF. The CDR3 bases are TGTGCCAGCAGCTCCGGGACACACACTTCGAACACTGAAGCTTTCTTT.

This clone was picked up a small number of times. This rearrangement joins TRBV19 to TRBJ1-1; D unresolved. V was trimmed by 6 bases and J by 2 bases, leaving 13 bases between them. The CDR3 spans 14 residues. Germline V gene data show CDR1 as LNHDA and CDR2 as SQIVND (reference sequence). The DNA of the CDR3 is TGTGCCAGTAGCCCGGCGGTCCCAAACACTGAAGCTTTCTTT. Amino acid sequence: CASSPAVPNTEAFF.

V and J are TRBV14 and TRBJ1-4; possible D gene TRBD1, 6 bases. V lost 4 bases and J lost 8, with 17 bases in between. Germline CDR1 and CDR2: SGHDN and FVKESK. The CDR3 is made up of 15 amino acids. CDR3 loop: CASSPAGAVREKLFF. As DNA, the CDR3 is TGTGCCAGCAGCCCCGCAGGGGCGGTTCGGGAAAAACTGTTTTTT.

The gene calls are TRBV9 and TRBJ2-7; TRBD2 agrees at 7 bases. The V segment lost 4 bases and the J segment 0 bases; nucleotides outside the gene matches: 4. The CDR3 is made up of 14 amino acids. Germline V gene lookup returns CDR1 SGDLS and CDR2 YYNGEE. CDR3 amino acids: CASSPRGDSYEQYF. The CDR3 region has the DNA TGTGCCAGCAGCCCCCGGGGGGACTCCTACGAGCAGTACTTC.

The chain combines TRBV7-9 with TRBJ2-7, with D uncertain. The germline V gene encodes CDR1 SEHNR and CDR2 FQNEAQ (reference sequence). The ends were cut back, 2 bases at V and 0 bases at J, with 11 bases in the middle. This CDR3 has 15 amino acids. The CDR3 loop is CASSLYRRGSYEQYF. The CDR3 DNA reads TGTGCCAGCAGCTTATACCGGCGCGGCTCCTACGAGCAGTACTTC.

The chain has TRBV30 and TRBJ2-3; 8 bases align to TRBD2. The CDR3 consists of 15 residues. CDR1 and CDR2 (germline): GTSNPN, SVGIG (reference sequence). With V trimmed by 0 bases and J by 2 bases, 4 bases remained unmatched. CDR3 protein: CAWSVDSGDTDTQYF. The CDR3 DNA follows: TGTGCCTGGAGTGTAGATAGCGGGGACACAGATACGCAGTATTTT.

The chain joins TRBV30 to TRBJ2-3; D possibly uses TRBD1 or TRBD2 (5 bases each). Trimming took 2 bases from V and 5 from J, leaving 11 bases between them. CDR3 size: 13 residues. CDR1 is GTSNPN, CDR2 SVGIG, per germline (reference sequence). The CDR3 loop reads CAWSWGAGDTQYF. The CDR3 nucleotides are TGTGCCTGGAGTTGGGGCGCGGGAGATACGCAGTATTTT.

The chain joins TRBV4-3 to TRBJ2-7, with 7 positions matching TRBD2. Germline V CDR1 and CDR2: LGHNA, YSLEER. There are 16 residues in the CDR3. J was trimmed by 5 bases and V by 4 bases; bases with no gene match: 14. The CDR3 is CASSLLWTRRVNEQYF. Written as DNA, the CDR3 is TGCGCCAGCAGCCTCCTTTGGACTAGGAGGGTTAACGAGCAGTACTTC.

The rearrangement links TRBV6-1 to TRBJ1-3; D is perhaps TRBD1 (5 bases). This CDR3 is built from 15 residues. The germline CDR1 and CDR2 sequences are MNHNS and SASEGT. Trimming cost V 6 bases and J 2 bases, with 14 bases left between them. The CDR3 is CASRKSGTAGNTIYF. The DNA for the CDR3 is TGTGCCAGCAGAAAAAGCGGGACGGCTGGAAACACCATATATTTT.

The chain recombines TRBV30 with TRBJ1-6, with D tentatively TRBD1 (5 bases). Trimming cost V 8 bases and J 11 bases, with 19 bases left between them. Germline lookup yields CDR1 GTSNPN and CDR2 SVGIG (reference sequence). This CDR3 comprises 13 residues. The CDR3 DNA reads TGTGCCGCCGGCACAGGAGACGGGGCACCCCTCCACTTT. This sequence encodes CAAGTGDGAPLHF.

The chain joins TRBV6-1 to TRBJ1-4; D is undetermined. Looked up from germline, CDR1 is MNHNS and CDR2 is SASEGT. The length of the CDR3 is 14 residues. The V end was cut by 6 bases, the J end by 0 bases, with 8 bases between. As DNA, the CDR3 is TGTGCCAGCAGGGGTGGGGCAACTAATGAAAAACTGTTTTTT. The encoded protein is CASRGGATNEKLFF.

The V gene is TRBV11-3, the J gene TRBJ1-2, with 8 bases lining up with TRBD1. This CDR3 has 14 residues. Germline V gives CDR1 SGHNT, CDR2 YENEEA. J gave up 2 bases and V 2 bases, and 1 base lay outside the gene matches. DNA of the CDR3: TGTGCCAGCAGCTTACGGACAGGGAACTATGGCTACACCTTC. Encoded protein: CASSLRTGNYGYTF.

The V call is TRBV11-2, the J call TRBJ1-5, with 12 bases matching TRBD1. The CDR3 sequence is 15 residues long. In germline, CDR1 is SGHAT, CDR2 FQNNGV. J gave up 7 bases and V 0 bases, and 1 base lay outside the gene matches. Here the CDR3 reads CASSLEGTGGQPQHF. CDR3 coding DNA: TGTGCCAGCAGCTTAGAAGGGACAGGGGGCCAGCCCCAGCATTTT.

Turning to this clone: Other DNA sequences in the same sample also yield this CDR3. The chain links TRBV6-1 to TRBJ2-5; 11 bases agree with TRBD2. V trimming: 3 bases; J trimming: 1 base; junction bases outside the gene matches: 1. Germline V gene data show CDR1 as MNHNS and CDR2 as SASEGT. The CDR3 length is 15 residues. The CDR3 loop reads CASSELAGGQETQYF. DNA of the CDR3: TGTGCCAGCAGTGAGCTAGCGGGGGGCCAAGAGACCCAGTACTTC.

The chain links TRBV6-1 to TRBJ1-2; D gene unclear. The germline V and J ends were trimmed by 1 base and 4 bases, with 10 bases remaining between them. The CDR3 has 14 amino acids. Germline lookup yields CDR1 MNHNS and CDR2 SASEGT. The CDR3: CASSEVAEGYGYTF. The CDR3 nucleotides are TGTGCCAGCAGTGAAGTGGCAGAAGGCTATGGCTACACCTTC.

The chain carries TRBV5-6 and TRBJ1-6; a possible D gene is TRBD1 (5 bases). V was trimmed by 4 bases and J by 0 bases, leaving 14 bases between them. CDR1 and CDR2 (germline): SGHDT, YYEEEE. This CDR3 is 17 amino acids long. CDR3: CASSRGRGSSYNSPLHF. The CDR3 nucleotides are TGTGCCAGCAGCCGGGGTCGGGGGAGCTCCTATAATTCACCCCTCCACTTT. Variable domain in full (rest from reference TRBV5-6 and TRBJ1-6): DAGVTQSPTHLIKTRGQQVTLRCSPKSGHDTVSWYQQALGQGPQFIFQYYEEEERQRGNFPDRFSGHQFPNYSSELNVNALLLGDSALYLCASSRGRGSSYNSPLHFGNGTRLTVT.